The clone carrying this T cell receptor (beta chain) was counted ten times or more. As yet, its antigen is unknown. Per the germline V gene, CDR1 is SGHDN and CDR2 is FVKESK. The CDR3 spans 15 residues. After removal of 5 bases from V and 2 bases from J, the junction contained 7 bases not matched to a gene. The data are from a study of early T cells in non-severe SARS-CoV-2 infection. The wider study: Whole-blood bulk RNA, unsorted, was sequenced, and chains were unpaired. Broader study findings: VDJdb matching favored anti-spike CD8 responses, missing private and CD4 specificities.

Unique molecular identifiers were affixed to single, distinct cDNA molecules. TCRdb used MiXCR to reprocess the 5' RACE reads, holding one entry per CDR3 protein. The sample carries almost 65,000 distinct CDR3 sequences, 4% to 5.5% recorded once. The sequence derives from an adult who was a healthcare worker with PCR-confirmed SARS-CoV-2 infection or an uninfected control (not recorded which). Source material: whole blood. The gene calls are TRBV14 and TRBJ2-3; 7 positions agree with TRBD2. As DNA, the CDR3 is TGTGCCAGCAGCGTGGGGGGGAGAGCCACAGATACGCAGTATTTT. Its translation is CASSVGGRATDTQYF.